This TCR beta chain stems from a study of shared clonotypes between healthy human individuals. Method: immunoSEQ multiplex PCR; TCRdb's copy keeps in-frame clones and lacks some. This sample has 450,000 to 500,000 clones, with about 85% found just once. Trimming pared 3 bases from V and 4 bases from J, leaving 16 bases between. Germline V CDR1 and CDR2: SGHTA, FQGNSA. The CDR3 sequence is 16 residues long. The source is a woman between 40 and 55 years old in good health. Some clones in this sample may be carry-over from other donors' samples. Sequenced input: PBMCs. The chain recombines TRBV7-2 with TRBJ1-5, with D possibly matching TRBD1 (5 bases). CDR3 coding DNA: TGTGCCAGCAGCTTTCTCCCGGGGGGTACGAATCAGCCCCAGCATTTT. Amino acids: CASSFLPGGTNQPQHF.